The rows below give T cell receptor beta chains drawn from one sample of a study of shared clonotypes between healthy human individuals. Only in-frame clones appear in the TCRdb table, and some are missing; sequencing was by immunoSEQ multiplex PCR. The profile shows around 2,000,000 clones, around 96% of them singletons. Material: naive CD8+ T cells sorted from blood. These receptors came from a man between 18 and 29 years old in good health. Both conserved end residues are part of each CDR3.

TRBV7-3 CASSYGNEQFF
TRBV25-1 CASSITGGDSEAFF
TRBV14 CASSFLDTPYEQYF
TRBV7-9 CASSLVVLAGYNEQFF
TRBV9 CARAAAGVASYEQYF
TRBV5-6 CASSLGSRGAFEMNTEAFF
TRBV4-1 CASSQTTSARYEQYF
TRBV7-9 CTSSRGNQPQHF
TRBV30 CAWSSTGVDQPQHF
TRBV23-1 CASSHRTESYGYTF
TRBV5-6 CASSLSPENIQYF
TRBV11-2 CASSPGGDFGVYGYTF
TRBV5-1 CASSMEGSPLHF
TRBV27 CASSLGGDEQYF
TRBV11-2 CASSYPPGYEQYF
TRBV29-1 CSVEDRDASYEQYF
TRBV25-1 CASSDQGDAYNEQFF
TRBV19 CASSWGLAGSNEQFF
TRBV28 CASSWDSAAANYGYTF
TRBV6-1 CASSARTASNSPLHF
TRBV7-9 CASSLDGRYNEQFF
TRBV7-8 CASSLHRDRGLDEQYF
TRBV5-1 CATGLAGDYNEQFF
TRBV4-3 CASSQDRVGGEDYEQYF
TRBV11-2 CASSLVAVTRGEAFF
TRBV5-4 CASRSRGGRQGNTIYF
TRBV6-1 CASSAGHSDLFSEQYF
TRBV5-1 CASSPTGTSGEYHEQYF
TRBV27 CASNGGYEQYF
TRBV10-2 CASSEAGLAYVLGSYEQYF
TRBV28 CASSLRGYEQYF
TRBV19 CASSIDREGAADTEAFF
TRBV7-2 CASSLQESEQFF
TRBV7-9 CASSVGTLETQYF
TRBV2 CASSERSKMNTEAFF
TRBV6-5 CASSYGALYQETQYF
TRBV15 CATSREGLVEGRETQYF
TRBV5-4 CASAPMGGYGYTF
TRBV27 CASGERGGYNEQFF
TRBV6-5 CASSYGTTNTGELFF
TRBV6-5 CASSAGPNTEAFF
TRBV6-5 CASSQGRLDTQYF
TRBV2 CASSVGGDGYTF
TRBV4-3 CASSQEDMKGAGELFF
TRBV29-1 CSLGTSGSYEQYF
TRBV6-5 CASRPGTGAAYEQYF
TRBV6-5 CASSSRGGIEKLFF
TRBV7-9 CASSLVGPYEQYF
TRBV7-9 CASSPTGDPTYEQYF
TRBV19 CASTPMGGYMEQFF
TRBV5-1 CASSPGTNYGYTF
TRBV10-3 CAISGSEGASGADTQYF
TRBV27 CASIGWDSLAGGHYNEQFF
TRBV7-3 CASSFGTVQETQYF
TRBV27 CASSFGVSFVPAFF
TRBV9 CASSAEPGQGISEQYF
TRBV6-4 CASSDSNLDTQYF
TRBV6-1 CASSWSEDSYNEQFF